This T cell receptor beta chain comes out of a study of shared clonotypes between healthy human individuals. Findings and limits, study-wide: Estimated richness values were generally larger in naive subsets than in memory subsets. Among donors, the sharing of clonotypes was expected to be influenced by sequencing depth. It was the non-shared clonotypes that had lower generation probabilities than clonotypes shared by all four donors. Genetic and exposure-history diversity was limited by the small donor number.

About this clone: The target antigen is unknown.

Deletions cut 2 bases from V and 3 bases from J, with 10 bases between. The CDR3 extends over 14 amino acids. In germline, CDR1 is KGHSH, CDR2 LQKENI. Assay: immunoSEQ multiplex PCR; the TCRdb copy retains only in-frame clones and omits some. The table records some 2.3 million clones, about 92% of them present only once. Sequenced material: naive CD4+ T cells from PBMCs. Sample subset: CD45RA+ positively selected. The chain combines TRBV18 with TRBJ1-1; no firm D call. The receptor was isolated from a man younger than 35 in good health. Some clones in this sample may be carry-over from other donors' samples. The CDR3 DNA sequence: TGTGCCAGCTCACCAGGATACCGGGACACTGAAGCTTTCTTT. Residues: CASSPGYRDTEAFF.